This passage covers 25 T cell receptor beta chains from one sample sequenced in a study of blood T cell repertoires in COVID-19. Assay used: immunoSEQ multiplex PCR; TCRdb lists only in-frame clones, some missing. This sample has about 140,000 clones, with about four fifths found just once. Specimen: PBMCs or T cells enriched from blood (not recorded which). Receptor source: a young woman who had been exposed to COVID-19.

This chain joins TRBV19 and TRBJ2-5; possible D gene TRBD2, 5 bases. The V gene lost 5 bases and the J gene lost 2 bases, with 9 bases spanning the gap. There are 13 residues in the CDR3. Germline CDR1 is LNHDA and CDR2 is SQIVND (reference sequence). This CDR3 is CASSAGIQETQYF. The CDR3 DNA reads as TGTGCCAGTAGTGCCGGGATACAAGAGACCCAGTACTTC.

The chain links TRBV19 to TRBJ1-2; 8 bases are shared with TRBD1. CDR3 size: 15 residues. Germline assignment: CDR1 LNHDA and CDR2 SQIVND (reference sequence). The V and J ends lost 6 bases and 5 bases, in that order; junction bases with no gene match: 11. CDR3 in amino acids: CASRDPGQATYGYTF. The CDR3 nucleotides are TGTGCCAGTAGAGATCCGGGACAGGCGACGTATGGCTACACCTTC.

The V call is TRBV11-3, the J call TRBJ2-7; the D gene is possibly TRBD1 (6 bases). The CDR3 has 15 amino acids. Trimming left V 5 bases short and J 3 bases short, with 17 bases between. Germline CDR1 and CDR2: SGHNT and YENEEA. The CDR3 coding sequence is TGTGCCAGCAGCCCCCAACAGGGAGAGGGCTACGAGCAGTACTTC. It is translated as CASSPQQGEGYEQYF.

This chain connects TRBV28 to TRBJ1-4; 8 bases line up with TRBD1. CDR3 size: 15 residues. V gave up 5 bases and J gave up 4 bases; unmatched junction bases: 6. Germline V gene lookup returns CDR1 MDHEN and CDR2 SYDVKM. CDR3 in DNA: TGTGCCAGCAGTCCCACAGGGGGTGGTAATGAAAAACTGTTTTTT. This gives the protein CASSPTGGGNEKLFF. Based on the CDR3 plus reference TRBV28 and TRBJ1-4, the full variable domain is DVKVTQSSRYLVKRTGEKVFLECVQDMDHENMFWYRQDPGLGLRLIYFSYDVKMKEKGDIPEGYSVSREKKERFSLILESASTNQTSMYLCASSPTGGGNEKLFFGSGTQLSVL.

The rearrangement links TRBV19 to TRBJ2-1, with a tentative D call TRBD1 (6 bases). The CDR3 contains 14 residues. The germline V and J ends were trimmed by 8 bases and 1 base, with 12 bases remaining between them. Germline V CDR1 and CDR2: LNHDA, SQIVND (reference sequence). CDR3 in amino acids: CASGHRVSYNEQFF. The CDR3 DNA sequence: TGTGCCAGTGGACACAGGGTTTCCTACAATGAGCAGTTCTTC.

To note about this clone: No DNA is shown, since the ends of the CDR3 on it are uncertain; the CDR3 is the one TCRdb lists. The V gene is TRBV21-1, the J gene TRBJ1-3. TRBV21-1 is given as a pseudogene. The CDR3 adds up to 15 amino acids, both ends counted. CDR3 loop: CAPYGGVATGNTIYF.

The genes are TRBV4-1 and TRBJ2-3; 13 nucleotides match TRBD2. V lost 1 base to trimming and J lost 6 bases; unmatched junction nucleotides: 7. Germline V gene lookup returns CDR1 MGHRA and CDR2 YSYEKL. The CDR3 is made up of 17 amino acids. CDR3 loop: CASSQALRLAGGDTQYF. In nucleotides, the CDR3 is TGCGCCAGCAGCCAAGCGTTAAGACTAGCGGGAGGTGATACGCAGTATTTT.

V usage is TRBV5-8 and J usage is TRBJ1-2, with 11 nucleotides matching TRBD1. The J segment lost 2 bases and the V segment lost 3 bases, leaving 0 bases of the junction unmatched. CDR1 SGHTS and CDR2 YDEGEE come from the germline V gene. The CDR3 covers 14 residues. DNA for the CDR3: TGTGCCAGCAGCTGGGACAGGGGGAACTATGGCTACACCTTC. Protein sequence: CASSWDRGNYGYTF.

This clone was detected only a few times. V and J are TRBV29-1 and TRBJ2-4; possibly TRBD1 for D (6 bases). Germline lookup yields CDR1 SQVTM and CDR2 ANQGSEA. The CDR3 consists of 15 residues. The V gene lost 6 bases and the J gene lost 0 bases, with 15 bases spanning the gap. The CDR3: CSVVKDSLAKNIQYF. As DNA, the CDR3 is TGCAGCGTCGTCAAGGACAGCCTAGCCAAAAACATTCAGTACTTC. Filled out from reference TRBV29-1 and TRBJ2-4, the complete variable domain reads SAVISQKPSRDICQRGTSLTIQCQVDSQVTMMFWYRQQPGQSLTLIATANQGSEATYESGFVIDKFPISRPNLTFSTLTVSNMSPEDSSIYLCSVVKDSLAKNIQYFGAGTRLSVL.

The V call is TRBV3-1 (or the pseudogene TRBV3-2), the J call TRBJ2-7, with TRBD2 matching over 11 bases. Germline CDR1 reads LGHDT; CDR2 reads YNNKEL (reference sequence). The CDR3 is 16 amino acids. V shed 4 bases, J shed 1 base, and the junction held 6 bases outside the gene matches. CDR3 region: CASSRSLAGGSYEQYF. The CDR3 coding sequence is TGTGCCAGCAGCCGCTCCCTAGCGGGAGGATCCTACGAGCAGTACTTC.

This chain joins TRBV7-2 and TRBJ2-1; 7 positions agree with TRBD2. Germline CDR1 and CDR2: SGHTA and FQGNSA. Trimming removed 5 bases from V and 0 bases from J; junction bases left unmatched: 7. This CDR3 is built from 16 residues. The CDR3 sequence is CASSTIGGSSYNEQFF. The CDR3 bases are TGTGCCAGCAGCACTATCGGGGGGAGCTCCTACAATGAGCAGTTCTTC.

Regarding this clone: An end of the junction differs from the germline gene, which may be a read error. The J gene is TRBJ1-1, the V gene TRBV28; 7 nucleotides align to TRBD1. CDR1 MDHEN and CDR2 SYDVKM come from the germline V gene. There are 11 residues in the CDR3. The CDR3 nucleotides read TGTGCCAGCAGTTTAGACAGGGATAGGATCTTT. Amino acids: CASSLDRDRIF.

CDR3 in amino acids: CASSLGGRTEAFF. As DNA, the CDR3 is TGTGCCAGCAGCTTAGGTGGGCGCACTGAAGCTTTCTTT. The rearrangement links TRBV11-3 to TRBJ1-1; D is unclear. The CDR3 has 13 residues. The germline CDR1 and CDR2 sequences are SGHNT and YENEEA. Trimming shortened V by 1 base and J by 4 bases, and 7 bases separated the two germline ends.

The chain has TRBV5-1 and TRBJ2-2, with D possibly matching TRBD2 (6 bases). Germline-derived CDR1 and CDR2 are SGHRS and YFSETQ. Trimming pared 3 bases from V and 4 bases from J, leaving 16 bases between. The CDR3 sequence is 16 residues long. CDR3 sequence: CASSSGLFEGTGELFF. In DNA form, the CDR3 reads TGCGCCAGCAGCTCGGGACTTTTCGAGGGCACCGGGGAGCTGTTTTTT. Complete variable domain (other parts from reference TRBV5-1 and TRBJ2-2): KAGVTQTPRYLIKTRGQQVTLSCSPISGHRSVSWYQQTPGQGLQFLFEYFSETQRNKGNFPGRFSGRQFSNSRSEMNVSTLELGDSALYLCASSSGLFEGTGELFFGEGSRLTVL.

This chain joins TRBV6-5 and TRBJ1-2; 12 nucleotides match TRBD1. The V segment lost 6 bases and the J segment 6 bases; nucleotides outside the gene matches: 8. The CDR3 is 15 amino acids. Germline lookup yields CDR1 MNHEY and CDR2 SVGAGI. CDR3 in amino acids: CASRAIGTGGHGYTF. Written as DNA, the CDR3 is TGTGCCAGCAGAGCCATAGGGACAGGGGGCCATGGCTACACCTTC.

The rearrangement links TRBV9 to TRBJ2-1; TRBD1 agrees at 9 bases. CDR3 size: 15 residues. Germline V gene lookup returns CDR1 SGDLS and CDR2 YYNGEE. Losses at the gene ends were 0 bases for V and 2 bases for J; bases not matched to a gene: 0. This CDR3 is CASSVGQGAYNEQFF. CDR3 sequence (DNA): TGTGCCAGCAGCGTAGGACAGGGGGCCTACAATGAGCAGTTCTTC.

CDR3: CASSSLADHTDTQYF. CDR3 coding DNA: TGTGCCAGCAGCTCACTAGCGGACCACACAGATACGCAGTATTTT. This rearrangement joins TRBV27 to TRBJ2-3; TRBD2 agrees at 8 bases. The CDR3 is made up of 15 amino acids. J lost 2 bases, V lost 6 bases, and 7 bases had no gene match. Germline CDR1 is MNHEY and CDR2 is SMNVEV (reference sequence).

The V gene is TRBV7-2, the J gene TRBJ2-7; 8 bases map to TRBD1. The CDR3 is 14 residues long. J gave up 2 bases and V 5 bases, and 5 bases lay outside the gene matches. Germline CDR1 is SGHTA and CDR2 is FQGNSA. The CDR3: CASSRTTGAYEQYF. CDR3 nucleotide sequence: TGTGCCAGCAGCAGGACGACAGGGGCCTACGAGCAGTACTTC.

The rearrangement uses TRBV4-1 and TRBJ2-1, with D tentatively TRBD2 (5 bases). Trimming shortened V by 2 bases and J by 7 bases, and 21 bases separated the two germline ends. The CDR3 consists of 17 residues. The germline V gene encodes CDR1 MGHRA and CDR2 YSYEKL. CDR3 nucleotides: TGCGCCAGCAGCCAATCCAAGAGAGGAGGAACTTGGAATGAGCAGTTCTTC. Protein product: CASSQSKRGGTWNEQFF.

The chain joins TRBV3-1 (or the pseudogene TRBV3-2) to TRBJ2-7; 10 bases align to TRBD2. CDR3 length: 16 residues. The trim removed 1 base at V and 2 bases at J, leaving 5 bases unmatched. CDR1 is LGHDT and CDR2 is YNNKEL in the germline V gene (reference sequence). The CDR3 sequence is CASSQGASGSTYEQYF. The CDR3 coding sequence is TGTGCCAGCAGCCAAGGCGCTAGCGGGAGTACCTACGAGCAGTACTTC.

The V gene is TRBV28, the J gene TRBJ2-3, with 12 positions matching TRBD2. This CDR3 contains 17 residues. V lost 6 bases and J lost 7; bases outside the gene matches: 14. Germline assignment: CDR1 MDHEN and CDR2 SYDVKM. CDR3 DNA sequence: TGTGCCAGCAGCTTTCTCTCTCTAGCGGGAGGGCAAAATACGCAGTATTTT. Amino acids: CASSFLSLAGGQNTQYF. Drawing the rest from reference TRBV28 and TRBJ2-3, the complete variable domain is DVKVTQSSRYLVKRTGEKVFLECVQDMDHENMFWYRQDPGLGLRLIYFSYDVKMKEKGDIPEGYSVSREKKERFSLILESASTNQTSMYLCASSFLSLAGGQNTQYFGPGTRLTVL.

CDR3: CASSFAGQGSYGYTF. In nucleotides, the CDR3 is TGTGCCAGCAGTTTCGCGGGACAGGGATCCTATGGCTACACCTTC. The rearrangement uses TRBV27 and TRBJ1-2, with 9 bases lining up with TRBD1. The CDR3 is 15 residues long. Germline lookup yields CDR1 MNHEY and CDR2 SMNVEV (reference sequence). V shed 3 bases, J shed 4 bases, and the junction held 6 bases outside the gene matches.

J is TRBJ1-1 and V is TRBV5-1; 9 bases line up with TRBD1. This CDR3 is built from 17 residues. Germline trimming cut 1 base from V and 0 bases from J; bases unmatched to any gene: 7. Germline CDR1 reads SGHRS; CDR2 reads YFSETQ. In DNA form, the CDR3 reads TGCGCCAGCAGCTTGAGGGGACAGGGAAGGGTGAACACTGAAGCTTTCTTT. It translates to CASSLRGQGRVNTEAFF.

V gene TRBV19 combines with J gene TRBJ2-5; TRBD1 agrees at 7 bases. Germline-derived CDR1 and CDR2 are LNHDA and SQIVND (reference sequence). The ends lost 8 bases at V and 2 bases at J; junction bases unmatched: 17. This CDR3 has 17 amino acids. CDR3: CASSRQWDRRRQETQYF. CDR3 nucleotides: TGTGCCAGTTCAAGACAATGGGACAGACGACGGCAAGAGACCCAGTACTTC. Filled out from reference TRBV19 and TRBJ2-5, the complete variable domain reads DGGITQSPKYLFRKEGQNVTLSCEQNLNHDAMYWYRQDPGQGLRLIYYSQIVNDFQKGDIAEGYSVSREKKESFPLTVTSAQKNPTAFYLCASSRQWDRRRQETQYFGPGTRLLVL.

This sequence joins TRBV27 and TRBJ1-2; 10 bases are a match to TRBD1. This CDR3 spans 15 amino acids. Germline V gene sequence: CDR1 MNHEY, CDR2 SMNVEV (reference sequence). After removal of 4 bases from V and 4 bases from J, the junction contained 6 bases not matched to a gene. This CDR3 reads CASSSPGQGFYGYTF. The DNA for the CDR3 is TGTGCCAGCAGTTCTCCGGGACAGGGGTTCTATGGCTACACCTTC.